These T cell receptor beta chains were read from a single sample in a study of OX40 agonist ivuxolimab in advanced cancers. The method was immunoSEQ multiplex PCR; TCRdb's version includes in-frame clones alone and lacks a portion of them. The repertoire holds about 55,000 clones, with 84% as singletons. The sequenced sample was CD4+ or CD8+ T cells sorted from blood, obtained in a trial of the OX40 agonist ivuxolimab. Receptors were obtained from an adult with an advanced solid tumor such as melanoma, head and neck, liver or kidney cancer. Each CDR3 is given with its conserved first and last residue. A D gene is named only where the DNA matches it firmly. Not every row has a clone size; where given, it reads once, few, many or a size class.

v_gene	d_gene	abundance	j_gene	CDR3nt	CDR3aa
TRBV29-1	-	-	TRBJ2-1	TGCAGCGTTGATGTGCGACAGGGAGGTGAGCAGTTCTTC	CSVDVRQGGEQFF
TRBV7-2	-	-	TRBJ2-7	TGTGCCAGCAGGACTCTAGTCTCTACCTACGAGCAGTACTTC	CASRTLVSTYEQYF
TRBV21-1	-	-	TRBJ2-6	TGTGCCAGCAGCAAAAGGGACTCTGGGGCCAACGTCCTGACTTTC	CASSKRDSGANVLTF
TRBV18	-	few	TRBJ1-1	TGTGCCAGCTCACCGCGTACTATCGGGGGCCCGGGGAGCACTGAAGCTTTCTTT	CASSPRTIGGPGSTEAFF
TRBV11-1	TRBD1	few	TRBJ1-2	TGTGCCAGCAGCCATGGCAGGGGACAGAACTATGGCTACACCTTC	CASSHGRGQNYGYTF
TRBV9	TRBD2	-	TRBJ2-2	TGTGCCAGCAGCGTCCTCGGCGGGGGGACAAACACCGGGGAGCTGTTTTTT	CASSVLGGGTNTGELFF
TRBV18	-	-	TRBJ1-2	TGTGCCAGCTCACCCACCGGGACAACTCCCAACTACTATGGCTACACCTTC	CASSPTGTTPNYYGYTF
TRBV19	TRBD2	-	TRBJ2-1	TGTGCCAGTAGTGTAACTAGCGGCCTCGGGGCCAATGAGCAGTTCTTC	CASSVTSGLGANEQFF
TRBV2	TRBD1	once	TRBJ2-1	TGTGCCAGCGGGGGACAGGGGGACAATGAGCAGTTCTTC	CASGGQGDNEQFF
TRBV7-2	-	-	TRBJ2-7	TGTGCCAGCAGCTTAGCAGGTCACCCCTACGAGCAGTACTTC	CASSLAGHPYEQYF
TRBV5-1	-	-	TRBJ1-2	TGCGCCAGCAGCTTTAGGGGGGAAAACTATGGCTACACCTTC	CASSFRGENYGYTF
TRBV11-2	-	-	TRBJ1-5	TGTGCCAGGGCCGGACAGTTGGGGCATTTT	CARAGQLGHF
TRBV19	-	-	TRBJ2-7	TGTGCCAGTAGCTTAAGCGGAAATCCTACCTACGAGCAGTACTTC	CASSLSGNPTYEQYF
TRBV19	TRBD2	-	TRBJ2-1	TGTGCCAGTAGAGGAGGGGGACTAGCGGACAATGAGCAGTTCTTC	CASRGGGLADNEQFF
TRBV7-8	-	-	TRBJ2-1	TGTGCCAGCAGCTTAGAGGCAGGGGCAGACTACAATGAGCAGTTCTTC	CASSLEAGADYNEQFF
TRBV5-4	-	-	TRBJ1-2	TGTGCCAGCAGCTGGGCAGGGTTTATCGGTGGCTACACCTTC	CASSWAGFIGGYTF
TRBV5-3	TRBD1	-	TRBJ1-2	TGTGCCAGAAGCTCATTAATAATCGCAGGGGGCGATGGCTACACCTTC	CARSSLIIAGGDGYTF
TRBV27	TRBD2	-	TRBJ2-3	TGTGCCAGCAGTTTTGAGAGTGCGGGGGGAGATACGCAGTATTTT	CASSFESAGGDTQYF
TRBV10-1	-	-	TRBJ1-2	TGCGCCAGCAGTATTCCCGACAGTGGGAATGGCTACACCTTC	CASSIPDSGNGYTF
TRBV11-2	-	-	TRBJ1-5	TGTGCCAGCAGCTTAGATCGGAGCAATCAGCCCCAGCATTTT	CASSLDRSNQPQHF
TRBV7-3	TRBD2	once	TRBJ2-1	TGTGCCAGCAGCTTAGCGGGAGGGAACAATGAGCAGTTCTTC	CASSLAGGNNEQFF
TRBV7-2	TRBD2	once	TRBJ2-1	TGTGCCAGCAGCCGTACTTCAATAGGGCTAGCGGAATACAATGAGCAGTTCTTC	CASSRTSIGLAEYNEQFF
TRBV5-5	TRBD2	-	TRBJ2-7	TGTGCCAGCAGCTTCGGACTAGCAAGCTACGAGCAGTACTTC	CASSFGLASYEQYF
TRBV19	TRBD2	-	TRBJ2-5	TGTGCCAGTAGTATAGGGGGGACTAGCGGGAGGGGAGAGACCCAGTACTTC	CASSIGGTSGRGETQYF
TRBV7-2	-	-	TRBJ2-3	TGTGCCAGCAGCTCGGGACTCAGCACAGATACGCAGTATTTT	CASSSGLSTDTQYF
TRBV11-2	-	-	TRBJ2-7	TGTGCCAGCAGCTTACCGGTAGGGGCTGGCGAGCAGTACTTC	CASSLPVGAGEQYF
TRBV5-6	-	-	TRBJ2-7	TGTGCCAGCAGCTTCAGGGTTCCCCATTACGAGCAGTACTTC	CASSFRVPHYEQYF
TRBV29-1	-	-	TRBJ2-2	TGCAGCGGGCCCACAAGGGGGGGATTGAACACCGGGGAGCTGTTTTTT	CSGPTRGGLNTGELFF
TRBV28	TRBD2	-	TRBJ2-7	TGTGCCAGCAGCCGGGGGGGAAACGGCCCCTACGAGCAGTACTTC	CASSRGGNGPYEQYF
TRBV7-6	-	-	TRBJ2-3	TGTGCCAGCAGCTTAGAAGGGACTTCCATCCGCACAGATACGCAGTATTTT	CASSLEGTSIRTDTQYF
TRBV2	-	-	TRBJ1-2	TGTGCCAGCAGCCCCGAAGGTTACATCAGGGGCTACACCTTC	CASSPEGYIRGYTF
TRBV10-2	-	-	TRBJ2-5	TGCGCCAGCAGTCTTCAGGGGGAGACCCAGTACTTC	CASSLQGETQYF
TRBV28	TRBD1	-	TRBJ2-1	TGTGCCAGCAGTCCGCCGACAGGGCGCTACAATGAGCAGTTCTTC	CASSPPTGRYNEQFF
TRBV10-2	-	-	TRBJ2-5	TGCGCCAGCAGTGAATTGGATCAAGAGACCCAGTACTTC	CASSELDQETQYF
TRBV4-1	-	-	TRBJ1-1	TGCGCCAGCAGCCGAGGTTCGAACACTGAAGCTTTCTTT	CASSRGSNTEAFF
TRBV5-4	TRBD2	-	TRBJ2-5	TGTGCCAGCAGCTCCATAGCGGGAGGGCCAGAGGAGACCCAGTACTTC	CASSSIAGGPEETQYF
TRBV6-5	-	-	TRBJ2-7	TGTGCCAGCAGTTCGACAGCGTATCATGGCTACGAGCAGTACTTC	CASSSTAYHGYEQYF
TRBV5-8	-	few	TRBJ2-1	TGTGCCAGCAGCTTGGTTAATAGGCCTTATGAGCAGTTCTTC	CASSLVNRPYEQFF
TRBV29-1	TRBD1	-	TRBJ1-3	TGCAGCCACGGGACAGGGGGTGGAAACACCATATATTTT	CSHGTGGGNTIYF
TRBV7-7	TRBD2	-	TRBJ2-3	TGTGCCAGCAGCGAGAGCGGGAGCCCCCCAGATACGCAGTATTTT	CASSESGSPPDTQYF